This T cell receptor beta chain was recovered during a study of CD8 T cells in ankylosing spondylitis. Study-wide findings and caveats: It appeared that ankylosing spondylitis blood was characterized by a TCR beta motif of fewer than ten highly homologous variants. A subset of motif variants has previously been described in the synovial fluid and blood of reactive arthritis.

A note on this clonotype: Its antigen is still unknown.

Using its own MiXCR run on the 5' RACE reads, TCRdb lists one record per CDR3 protein. The sample holds around 770,000 distinct CDR3 sequences, roughly 20% seen once. The TCR comes from a male donor with ankylosing spondylitis. Specimen: blood, either unsorted or a sorted T cell fraction (not recorded which).

This CDR3 reads CASSPNSEGYTF. In DNA form, the CDR3 reads TGTGCCAGCTCACCTAACAGTGAAGGCTACACCTTC. The J gene is TRBJ1-2, the V gene TRBV18; D ambiguous. V lost 3 bases and J 8 bases, leaving 10 bases between the germline ends. CDR3 length: 12 amino acids. CDR1 is KGHSH and CDR2 is LQKENI in the germline V gene.